The 11 T cell receptor beta chains reported below all come from one sample, sequenced in a study of blood T cell repertoires in COVID-19. Libraries were prepared by immunoSEQ multiplex PCR; TCRdb keeps only in-frame clonotypes and omits some of them. This sample has 200,000 to 250,000 clones, with approximately 80% found just once. Material: PBMCs or T cells enriched from blood (not recorded which). The receptors derive from a man in his 60s who had recovered from COVID-19.

The chain employs TRBV5-8 and TRBJ1-5; a possible D gene is TRBD1 (6 bases). The CDR3 extends over 13 amino acids. Germline V lookup: CDR1 SGHTS, CDR2 YDEGEE. V was pared by 8 bases and J by 8 bases, with 17 bases between. CDR3 loop: CASSSGTFEPQHF. CDR3 coding DNA: TGTGCCAGTTCAAGCGGGACATTTGAGCCCCAGCATTTT.

V usage is TRBV7-2 and J usage is TRBJ1-5; maybe TRBD1 (5 bases). V lost 1 base to trimming and J lost 6 bases, with 7 bases between them. CDR3 length: 13 amino acids. The germline CDR1 and CDR2 sequences are SGHTA and FQGNSA. CDR3: CASSLVGGQPQHF. The CDR3 bases are TGTGCCAGCAGCTTAGTCGGGGGTCAGCCCCAGCATTTT.

This sequence joins TRBV3-1 (or the pseudogene TRBV3-2) and TRBJ1-1, with D perhaps TRBD1 (5 bases). CDR1 is LGHDT and CDR2 is YNNKEL in the germline V gene (reference sequence). Trimming cost V 0 bases and J 0 bases, with 14 bases left between them. The CDR3 runs to 17 residues. As DNA, the CDR3 is TGTGCCAGCAGCCAAGATAAGAGGACAATGTTGAACACTGAAGCTTTCTTT. This codes for CASSQDKRTMLNTEAFF.

The chain employs TRBV6-5 and TRBJ1-6, with 8 nucleotides matching TRBD1. CDR1 and CDR2 from the germline V gene are MNHEY and SVGAGI. This CDR3 spans 14 amino acids. Trimming removed 7 bases from V and 11 bases from J; junction bases left unmatched: 10. The chain's CDR3 is CASKGTGPRAPLHF. Written as DNA, the CDR3 is TGTGCCAGCAAAGGGACAGGCCCCAGGGCACCCCTCCACTTT.

In this sample, this clone turned up a few times. V gene TRBV24-1 combines with J gene TRBJ2-2; D might be TRBD1 (5 bases). This CDR3 region has 15 residues. Looked up from germline, CDR1 is KGHDR and CDR2 is SFDVKD. V was cut by 6 bases and J by 4 bases, with 14 bases left in between. DNA for the CDR3: TGTGCCACCAGTATACAGGATGGGTCCACCGGGGAGCTGTTTTTT. Amino acid sequence: CATSIQDGSTGELFF.

This clone was found once. The V and J genes are TRBV11-2 and TRBJ2-2, with D perhaps matching TRBD1 (7 bases). Trimming cost V 5 bases and J 6 bases, with 10 bases left between them. This CDR3 spans 13 amino acids. CDR1 and CDR2 (germline): SGHAT, FQNNGV. CDR3 sequence (DNA): TGTGCCAGCAGCCCAGGGGGGTCCGGGGAGCTGTTTTTT. Its protein is CASSPGGSGELFF.

The genes are TRBV9 and TRBJ1-6; 9 nucleotides align to TRBD1. The germline CDR1 and CDR2 sequences are SGDLS and YYNGEE. The CDR3 covers 15 residues. J gave up 9 bases and V 0 bases, and 4 bases lay outside the gene matches. CDR3 region: CASSVVDRGISPLHF. The CDR3 bases are TGTGCCAGCAGCGTAGTTGACAGGGGGATTTCACCCCTCCACTTT.

The genes are TRBV19 and TRBJ1-1; TRBD1 matches 7 bases. The germline V gene has CDR1 LNHDA and CDR2 SQIVND (reference sequence). There are 15 residues in the CDR3. V shed 7 bases, J shed 1 base, and the junction held 9 bases outside the gene matches. The CDR3 here is CASTPGGGRNTEAFF. As DNA, the CDR3 is TGTGCCAGTACCCCTGGAGGGGGCCGGAACACTGAAGCTTTCTTT.

This chain joins TRBV18 and TRBJ1-5; D gene unclear. This CDR3 contains 17 residues. CDR1 KGHSH and CDR2 LQKENI come from the germline V gene. The V end lost 4 bases, the J end lost 0 bases, and 16 bases lay between the germline ends. The CDR3 DNA reads as TGTGCCAGCTCACAAAACCGGGAGAAACTTAGCAATCAGCCCCAGCATTTT. Translation gives CASSQNREKLSNQPQHF.

This chain joins TRBV5-8 and TRBJ2-2, with TRBD1 as a possible D gene (6 bases). V was cut by 3 bases and J by 2 bases, with 14 bases left in between. Germline CDR1 and CDR2: SGHTS and YDEGEE. This CDR3 has 16 residues. CDR3 sequence reads: CASSSTAGTNTGELFF. The DNA for the CDR3 is TGTGCCAGCAGCTCCACGGCAGGGACAAACACCGGGGAGCTGTTTTTT.

The chain couples TRBV7-2 to TRBJ2-7, with D tentatively TRBD1 (5 bases). The CDR3 spans 14 residues. Trimming removed 2 bases from V and 2 bases from J, with 10 bases in between. In germline, CDR1 is SGHTA, CDR2 FQGNSA. The CDR3 loop reads CASSLHRFTYEQYF. CDR3 DNA sequence: TGTGCCAGCAGCTTACACAGGTTCACCTACGAGCAGTACTTC. The full variable domain, completed using reference TRBV7-2 and TRBJ2-7, is GAGVSQSPSNKVTEKGKDVELRCDPISGHTALYWYRQSLGQGLEFLIYFQGNSAPDKSGLPSDRFSAERTGGSVSTLTIQRTQQEDSAVYLCASSLHRFTYEQYFGPGTRLTVT.